These 4 T cell receptor beta chains originate from one sample sequenced in a study of blood T cell repertoires in COVID-19. Libraries were prepared by immunoSEQ multiplex PCR; TCRdb keeps only in-frame clonotypes and omits some of them. The sample shows 88,000 or so clones, about 85% of them seen only once. The sequencing input was peripheral blood. All receptors come from a man in his sixties with acute or convalescent COVID-19.

This rearrangement joins TRBV15 to TRBJ2-1, with a tentative D call TRBD2 (5 bases). From germline, CDR1 is LNHNV and CDR2 YYDKDF (reference sequence). The CDR3 contains 14 residues. V gave up 8 bases and J gave up 6 bases, with 17 bases separating them. The CDR3 spells CATRPGSLLNEQFF. CDR3 bases: TGTGCCACCCGACCGGGGTCCTTACTCAATGAGCAGTTCTTC.

The rearrangement links TRBV4-1 to TRBJ2-3; the D gene is possibly TRBD1 (5 bases). The CDR3 loop spans 13 amino acids. Trimming removed 1 base at V and 4 bases at J, with 6 bases between. Per the germline V gene, CDR1 is MGHRA and CDR2 is YSYEKL. CDR3 in DNA: TGCGCCAGCAGCCAAGCAGGGTCAGATACGCAGTATTTT. Protein product: CASSQAGSDTQYF.

The chain couples TRBV4-1 to TRBJ2-1; D gene unclear. There are 15 residues in the CDR3. The germline V and J ends were trimmed by 4 bases and 2 bases, with 12 bases remaining between them. From germline, CDR1 is MGHRA and CDR2 YSYEKL. CDR3 sequence: CASSLQSTPYNEQFF. The CDR3, as DNA: TGCGCCAGCAGCCTACAGAGTACCCCCTACAATGAGCAGTTCTTC.

The CDR3, as DNA: TGTGCCAGCAGCTTAGGGACAGGCTACGAGCAGTACTTC. This gives the protein CASSLGTGYEQYF. The chain uses TRBV7-8 and TRBJ2-7, with 7 bases aligning to TRBD1. The length of the CDR3 is 13 residues. Trimming at V came to 1 base and at J to 3 bases, leaving 0 bases not matched to a gene. Germline-derived CDR1 and CDR2 are SGHVS and FQNEAQ.